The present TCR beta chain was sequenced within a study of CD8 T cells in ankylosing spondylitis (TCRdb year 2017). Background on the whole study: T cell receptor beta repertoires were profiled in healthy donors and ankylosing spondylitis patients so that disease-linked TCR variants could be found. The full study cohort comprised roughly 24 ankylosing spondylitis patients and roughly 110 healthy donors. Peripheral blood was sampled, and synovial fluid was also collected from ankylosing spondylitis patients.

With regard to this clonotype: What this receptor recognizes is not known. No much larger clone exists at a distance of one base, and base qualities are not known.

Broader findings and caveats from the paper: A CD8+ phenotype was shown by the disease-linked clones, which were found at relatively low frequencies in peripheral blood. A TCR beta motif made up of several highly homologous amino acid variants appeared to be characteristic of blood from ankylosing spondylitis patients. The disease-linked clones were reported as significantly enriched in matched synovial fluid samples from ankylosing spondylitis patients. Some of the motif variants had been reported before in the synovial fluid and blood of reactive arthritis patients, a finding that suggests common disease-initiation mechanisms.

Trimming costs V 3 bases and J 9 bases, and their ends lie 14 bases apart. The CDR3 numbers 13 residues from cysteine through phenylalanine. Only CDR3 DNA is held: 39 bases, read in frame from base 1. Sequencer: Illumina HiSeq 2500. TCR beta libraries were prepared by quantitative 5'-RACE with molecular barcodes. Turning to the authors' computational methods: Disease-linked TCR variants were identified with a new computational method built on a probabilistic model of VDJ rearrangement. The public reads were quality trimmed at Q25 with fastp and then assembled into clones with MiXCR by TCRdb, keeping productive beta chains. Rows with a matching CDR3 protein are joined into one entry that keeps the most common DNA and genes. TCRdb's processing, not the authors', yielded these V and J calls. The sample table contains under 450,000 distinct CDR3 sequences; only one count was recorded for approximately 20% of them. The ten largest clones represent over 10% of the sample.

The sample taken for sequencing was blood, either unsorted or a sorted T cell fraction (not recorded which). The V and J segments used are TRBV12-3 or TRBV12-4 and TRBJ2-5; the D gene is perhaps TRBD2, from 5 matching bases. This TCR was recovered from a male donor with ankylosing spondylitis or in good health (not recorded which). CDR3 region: CASSLVSLDSQYF. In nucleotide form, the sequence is TGTGCCAGCAGTTTGGTGTCTCTGGACTCCCAGTACTTC.